Listed below are T cell receptor beta chains from one sample, sequenced in a study of long-term antiretroviral therapy in people with HIV. TCRdb's copy holds only in-frame clones and misses some; the assay was immunoSEQ multiplex PCR. The data contain 25,000 to 35,000 clones, more than 85% of them singletons. The specimen was unsorted PBMCs, collected 6.2 years after starting antiretroviral therapy. The receptors stem from a man between 35 and 55 years old with HIV. Both conserved end residues are part of each CDR3. A D gene is named only where the DNA matches it firmly. Not all rows give a size; the values are once, few, many and, for expanded clones, a class.

J gene: TRBJ2-5; D gene: NA; clone size: NA; V gene: TRBV10-3; CDR3 protein: CAISGLGGGQETQYF; CDR3 DNA: TGTGCCATCAGTGGACTAGGGGGGGGTCAAGAGACCCAGTACTTC
J gene: TRBJ1-1; D gene: NA; clone size: NA; V gene: TRBV28; CDR3 protein: CASMNPAEAFF; CDR3 DNA: TGTGCCAGCATGAACCCCGCTGAAGCTTTCTTT
J gene: TRBJ2-1; D gene: NA; clone size: NA; V gene: TRBV9; CDR3 protein: CASSVGQGGYNEQFF; CDR3 DNA: TGTGCCAGCAGCGTGGGGCAGGGGGGATACAATGAGCAGTTCTTC
J gene: TRBJ1-4; D gene: NA; clone size: NA; V gene: TRBV6-5; CDR3 protein: CASSYTGWDEKLFF; CDR3 DNA: TGTGCCAGCAGTTATACAGGATGGGATGAAAAACTGTTTTTT
J gene: TRBJ1-2; D gene: TRBD1; clone size: NA; V gene: TRBV18; CDR3 protein: CASSSGQGDSYTF; CDR3 DNA: TGTGCCAGCTCATCGGGACAGGGGGATAGCTACACCTTC
J gene: TRBJ2-3; D gene: NA; clone size: NA; V gene: TRBV7-2; CDR3 protein: CASTWGGGTDTQYF; CDR3 DNA: TGTGCCAGCACCTGGGGAGGTGGTACAGATACGCAGTATTTT
J gene: TRBJ2-7; D gene: NA; clone size: NA; V gene: TRBV6-1; CDR3 protein: CASSEPKVSTYEQYF; CDR3 DNA: TGTGCCAGCAGTGAACCCAAAGTTTCTACCTACGAGCAGTACTTC
J gene: TRBJ2-5; D gene: NA; clone size: NA; V gene: TRBV6-5; CDR3 protein: CASKEGGARETQYF; CDR3 DNA: TGTGCCAGTAAAGAAGGGGGGGCGAGGGAGACCCAGTACTTC
J gene: TRBJ2-5; D gene: TRBD2; clone size: NA; V gene: TRBV6-6; CDR3 protein: CASSFGLAGPSETQYF; CDR3 DNA: TGTGCCAGCAGTTTTGGACTAGCCGGACCCAGCGAGACCCAGTACTTC
J gene: TRBJ1-1; D gene: NA; clone size: NA; V gene: TRBV28; CDR3 protein: CASSLTDMNTEAFF; CDR3 DNA: TGTGCCAGCAGTTTAACAGACATGAACACTGAAGCTTTCTTT
J gene: TRBJ2-1; D gene: NA; clone size: NA; V gene: TRBV5-4; CDR3 protein: CASSFNPGSEQFF; CDR3 DNA: TGTGCCAGCAGTTTCAACCCCGGAAGTGAGCAGTTCTTC
J gene: TRBJ2-1; D gene: NA; clone size: NA; V gene: TRBV9; CDR3 protein: CASSVERWAYNEQFF; CDR3 DNA: TGTGCCAGCAGCGTAGAGAGATGGGCCTACAATGAGCAGTTCTTC
J gene: TRBJ2-7; D gene: NA; clone size: once; V gene: TRBV29-1; CDR3 protein: CSVEVKNGGEQYF; CDR3 DNA: TGCAGCGTTGAAGTAAAAAACGGGGGCGAGCAGTACTTC
J gene: TRBJ2-7; D gene: NA; clone size: NA; V gene: TRBV10-3; CDR3 protein: CAISGTTDSYEQYF; CDR3 DNA: TGTGCCATCAGTGGAACGACAGATTCCTACGAGCAGTACTTC
J gene: TRBJ2-1; D gene: TRBD2; clone size: NA; V gene: TRBV4-3; CDR3 protein: CASSPGLAGARGEQFF; CDR3 DNA: TGCGCCAGCAGCCCGGGACTAGCGGGAGCTAGGGGTGAGCAGTTCTTC
J gene: TRBJ1-5; D gene: NA; clone size: once; V gene: TRBV5-3; CDR3 protein: CARSSQGFNQPQHF; CDR3 DNA: TGTGCCAGAAGTTCACAGGGTTTCAATCAGCCCCAGCATTTT
J gene: TRBJ2-2; D gene: NA; clone size: NA; V gene: TRBV2; CDR3 protein: CASSEVPSTLAGELFF; CDR3 DNA: TGTGCCAGCAGTGAAGTTCCGTCGACTCTCGCCGGGGAGCTGTTTTTT
J gene: TRBJ1-4; D gene: NA; clone size: NA; V gene: TRBV5-5; CDR3 protein: CASSLHITNEKLFF; CDR3 DNA: TGTGCCAGCAGCTTGCACATAACTAATGAAAAACTGTTTTTT
J gene: TRBJ1-1; D gene: TRBD1; clone size: NA; V gene: TRBV6-1; CDR3 protein: CASSLGQGARAEAFF; CDR3 DNA: TGTGCCAGCAGCCTCGGACAGGGGGCGCGAGCTGAAGCTTTCTTT
J gene: TRBJ2-3; D gene: NA; clone size: NA; V gene: TRBV7-3; CDR3 protein: CASSATSLLPDTQYF; CDR3 DNA: TGTGCCAGCAGCGCGACCTCTCTACTCCCAGATACGCAGTATTTT
J gene: TRBJ2-1; D gene: NA; clone size: NA; V gene: TRBV19; CDR3 protein: CASSWAATDEQFF; CDR3 DNA: TGTGCCAGTAGTTGGGCAGCGACCGATGAGCAGTTCTTC
J gene: TRBJ2-7; D gene: NA; clone size: once; V gene: TRBV7-2; CDR3 protein: CASSPRTGGLYEQYF; CDR3 DNA: TGTGCCAGCAGCCCTAGGACGGGGGGCCTCTACGAGCAGTACTTC
J gene: TRBJ1-1; D gene: NA; clone size: NA; V gene: TRBV13; CDR3 protein: CASSQVGSGADTEAFF; CDR3 DNA: TGTGCCAGCAGCCAAGTTGGGTCAGGGGCGGACACTGAAGCTTTCTTT
J gene: TRBJ1-3; D gene: NA; clone size: NA; V gene: TRBV28; CDR3 protein: CASRSGRNTIYF; CDR3 DNA: TGTGCCAGCAGGTCAGGGAGAAACACCATATATTTT
J gene: TRBJ2-7; D gene: TRBD1; clone size: NA; V gene: TRBV25-1; CDR3 protein: CASSKSGQGIHEQYF; CDR3 DNA: TGTGCCAGCAGCAAAAGCGGACAGGGAATCCACGAGCAGTACTTC
J gene: TRBJ2-3; D gene: NA; clone size: NA; V gene: TRBV27; CDR3 protein: CASSPQLATDYTDTQYF; CDR3 DNA: TGTGCCAGCAGTCCTCAACTAGCAACGGACTACACAGATACGCAGTATTTT
J gene: TRBJ1-1; D gene: NA; clone size: NA; V gene: TRBV7-3; CDR3 protein: CASSLTPPEANTEAFF; CDR3 DNA: TGTGCCAGCAGCTTAACCCCCCCCGAGGCGAACACTGAAGCTTTCTTT
J gene: TRBJ2-7; D gene: NA; clone size: NA; V gene: TRBV5-8; CDR3 protein: CASSLKGGYEQYF; CDR3 DNA: TGTGCCAGCAGCTTGAAGGGCGGCTACGAGCAGTACTTC
J gene: TRBJ2-7; D gene: TRBD1; clone size: NA; V gene: TRBV5-1; CDR3 protein: CASSGGQNTYEQYF; CDR3 DNA: TGCGCCAGCAGCGGGGGACAGAACACCTACGAGCAGTACTTC
J gene: TRBJ2-5; D gene: TRBD2; clone size: NA; V gene: TRBV7-2; CDR3 protein: CASSRSGTSGGLQETQYF; CDR3 DNA: TGTGCCAGCAGCCGATCCGGGACTAGCGGGGGTTTACAAGAGACCCAGTACTTC
J gene: TRBJ1-4; D gene: NA; clone size: NA; V gene: TRBV2; CDR3 protein: CASSGMVAANEKLFF; CDR3 DNA: TGTGCCAGCAGTGGTATGGTGGCCGCTAATGAAAAACTGTTTTTT
J gene: TRBJ1-6; D gene: NA; clone size: NA; V gene: TRBV6-1; CDR3 protein: CASSVADPPLHF; CDR3 DNA: TGTGCCAGCAGTGTCGCGGATCCACCCCTCCACTTT
J gene: TRBJ2-2; D gene: NA; clone size: NA; V gene: TRBV5-1; CDR3 protein: CASSLGVIGTGELFF; CDR3 DNA: TGCGCCAGCAGCTTAGGGGTGATTGGGACCGGGGAGCTGTTTTTT
J gene: TRBJ2-7; D gene: TRBD2; clone size: NA; V gene: TRBV28; CDR3 protein: CASSSSGMSNEQYF; CDR3 DNA: TGTGCCAGCAGCTCCAGCGGGATGAGCAACGAGCAGTACTTC
J gene: TRBJ2-5; D gene: NA; clone size: NA; V gene: TRBV5-6; CDR3 protein: CASSSTLTQYF; CDR3 DNA: TGTGCCAGCAGCTCTACGCTGACCCAGTACTTC
J gene: TRBJ2-7; D gene: NA; clone size: NA; V gene: TRBV27; CDR3 protein: CASSLSGVSYEQYF; CDR3 DNA: TGTGCCAGCAGTCTGTCGGGGGTCTCCTACGAGCAGTACTTC
J gene: TRBJ2-2; D gene: NA; clone size: NA; V gene: TRBV5-1; CDR3 protein: CASRFDGLPANTGELFF; CDR3 DNA: TGCGCCAGCAGATTCGATGGACTACCCGCGAACACCGGGGAGCTGTTTTTT
J gene: TRBJ2-5; D gene: TRBD1; clone size: once; V gene: TRBV15; CDR3 protein: CATSSMRGQAKETQYF; CDR3 DNA: TGTGCCACCAGCAGCATGCGGGGACAGGCCAAAGAGACCCAGTACTTC
J gene: TRBJ2-7; D gene: TRBD1; clone size: NA; V gene: TRBV10-3; CDR3 protein: CAIRLTGGSYEQYF; CDR3 DNA: TGTGCCATCAGACTCACAGGGGGCTCATACGAGCAGTACTTC
J gene: TRBJ2-5; D gene: NA; clone size: once; V gene: TRBV11-2; CDR3 protein: CASSLGPQDRETQYF; CDR3 DNA: TGTGCCAGCAGCTTAGGCCCACAGGATCGAGAGACCCAGTACTTC
J gene: TRBJ2-7; D gene: TRBD2; clone size: NA; V gene: TRBV5-4; CDR3 protein: CASSPGGSGTTYEQYF; CDR3 DNA: TGTGCCAGCAGCCCCGGGGGTAGCGGGACCACCTACGAGCAGTACTTC
J gene: TRBJ1-5; D gene: NA; clone size: NA; V gene: TRBV10-1; CDR3 protein: CASRDRDSNQPQHF; CDR3 DNA: TGCGCCAGCAGGGACCGGGACAGCAATCAGCCCCAGCATTTT